The 31 T cell receptor beta chains given below trace back to one sample, sequenced in a study of OX40 agonist ivuxolimab in advanced cancers. Data came from immunoSEQ multiplex PCR; TCRdb stores just in-frame clones and leaves some out. The sample shows approximately 100,000 clones, 70% to 90% of them seen only once. Sequencing was performed on CD4+ or CD8+ T cells sorted from blood, taken in a trial of the OX40 agonist ivuxolimab. The source of these receptors is an adult with an advanced solid tumor such as melanoma, head and neck, liver or kidney cancer.

The chain joins TRBV6-5 to TRBJ2-5; no clear D gene. CDR3 size: 14 residues. Germline V gene lookup returns CDR1 MNHEY and CDR2 SVGAGI. Trimming pared 2 bases from V and 2 bases from J, leaving 9 bases between. This chain's CDR3 is CASSYGEAQETQYF. CDR3 coding DNA: TGTGCCAGCAGTTACGGGGAAGCACAAGAGACCCAGTACTTC.

The V and J genes are TRBV7-8 and TRBJ2-7; D call uncertain. V was shortened by 5 bases and J by 3 bases, with 11 bases between the two germline ends. The CDR3 loop spans 13 amino acids. Germline lookup yields CDR1 SGHVS and CDR2 FQNEAQ. In DNA form, the CDR3 reads TGTGCCAGCAGCCCCCGGGCTATCTACGAGCAGTACTTC. Its translation: CASSPRAIYEQYF.

This rearrangement joins TRBV10-2 to TRBJ2-7, with D hard to call. The CDR3 is made up of 16 amino acids. Germline V gives CDR1 WSHSY, CDR2 SAAADI. Trimming stripped 3 bases from V and 1 base from J, with 16 bases between. The CDR3 nucleotides read TGCGCCAGCAGTGATCCGGGCAGAGCTCTATCCTACGAGCAGTACTTC. Its translation: CASSDPGRALSYEQYF.

The chain uses TRBV13 and TRBJ2-1, with 11 positions matching TRBD2. The V gene's germline CDR1 is PRHDT and CDR2 FYEKMQ (reference sequence). This CDR3 comprises 15 residues. V trimming: 5 bases; J trimming: 6 bases; junction bases outside the gene matches: 6. The DNA of the CDR3 is TGTGCCAGCAGCCTCCGACTAGCGGGGACCAATGAGCAGTTCTTC. Amino acids: CASSLRLAGTNEQFF. Filled out from reference TRBV13 and TRBJ2-1, the complete variable domain reads AAGVIQSPRHLIKEKRETATLKCYPIPRHDTVYWYQQGPGQDPQFLISFYEKMQSDKGSIPDRFSAQQFSDYHSELNMSSLELGDSALYFCASSLRLAGTNEQFFGPGTRLTVL.

J is TRBJ1-2 and V is TRBV28; 8 positions agree with TRBD1. Trimming cost V 6 bases and J 6 bases; bases outside gene matches: 12. Germline V gene sequence: CDR1 MDHEN, CDR2 SYDVKM. The CDR3 covers 15 residues. For the CDR3, the DNA is TGTGCCAGCAGCCCAAATCCTTCGGACAGGGATGGCTACACCTTC. Its translation is CASSPNPSDRDGYTF.

The chain recombines TRBV4-2 with TRBJ1-3, with D tentatively TRBD1 (6 bases). The CDR3 is made up of 15 amino acids. CDR1 is LGHNA and CDR2 is YNFKEQ in the germline V gene. V lost 0 bases, J lost 3 bases, and 9 bases lay in between. The CDR3 bases are TGTGCCAGCAGCCAAGAGGGGGCAGATGGAAACACCATATATTTT. Amino acids: CASSQEGADGNTIYF.

The chain uses TRBV4-3 and TRBJ2-4; D ambiguous. The CDR3 covers 15 residues. With 0 bases removed from V and 6 bases from J, the gap between germline ends came to 12 bases. CDR1 and CDR2 (germline): LGHNA, YSLEER. The CDR3 sequence: CASSQDFPDTNIQYF. The CDR3 DNA reads TGCGCCAGCAGCCAAGATTTCCCAGACACAAACATTCAGTACTTC.

The chain recombines TRBV5-1 with TRBJ2-5; unclear D gene. The length of the CDR3 is 14 residues. Germline assignment: CDR1 SGHRS and CDR2 YFSETQ. The germline V and J ends were trimmed by 4 bases and 0 bases, with 10 bases remaining between them. CDR3 nucleotide sequence: TGCGCCAGCAGCCCCATGGCGTACCAAGAGACCCAGTACTTC. The encoded protein is CASSPMAYQETQYF.

The chain has TRBV28 and TRBJ1-5; D gene uncertain. Trimming stripped 3 bases from V and 3 bases from J, with 9 bases between. Germline V CDR1 and CDR2: MDHEN, SYDVKM. There are 14 residues in the CDR3. The CDR3 region is CASSFTGYNQPQHF. The CDR3 nucleotides are TGTGCCAGCAGTTTTACCGGGTACAATCAGCCCCAGCATTTT.

The V call is TRBV6-5, the J call TRBJ2-5; 7 bases map to TRBD2. This CDR3 has 15 residues. The V segment lost 0 bases and the J segment 7 bases; nucleotides outside the gene matches: 8. The germline V gene has CDR1 MNHEY and CDR2 SVGAGI. The CDR3 loop reads CASSYSGGSSGTQYF. The DNA for the CDR3 is TGTGCCAGCAGTTACTCCGGCGGGAGTAGTGGGACCCAGTACTTC.

This sequence joins TRBV5-1 and TRBJ1-3; D is undetermined. V was cut by 3 bases and J by 0 bases, with 7 bases left in between. The germline V gene has CDR1 SGHRS and CDR2 YFSETQ. CDR3 size: 14 residues. The CDR3 sequence: CASSSHYSGNTIYF. The CDR3 DNA is TGCGCCAGCAGCTCCCATTACTCTGGAAACACCATATATTTT.

The chain joins TRBV6-5 to TRBJ2-7; D remains unclear. With 1 base removed from V and 7 bases from J, the gap between germline ends came to 11 bases. Looked up from germline, CDR1 is MNHEY and CDR2 is SVGAGI. The CDR3 is 13 residues long. This chain's CDR3 is CASSYLGAEEQYF. CDR3 DNA sequence: TGTGCCAGCAGTTACTTGGGTGCTGAGGAGCAGTACTTC.

The chain combines TRBV29-1 with TRBJ1-5; D may be TRBD1 (5 bases). The CDR3 extends over 14 amino acids. In germline, CDR1 is SQVTM, CDR2 ANQGSEA. Trimming removed 7 bases from V and 3 bases from J, with 16 bases in between. CDR3 in amino acids: CSAIPGRSNQPQHF. DNA of the CDR3: TGCAGCGCAATCCCAGGGAGGTCCAATCAGCCCCAGCATTTT.

The genes are TRBV5-1 and TRBJ1-6; D ambiguous. V gave up 0 bases and J gave up 10 bases, with 8 bases separating them. This CDR3 region has 13 residues. Germline-derived CDR1 and CDR2 are SGHRS and YFSETQ. The CDR3 sequence is CASSLDSNSPLHF. In DNA, the CDR3 is TGCGCCAGCAGCTTGGACAGTAACTCACCCCTCCACTTT. Variable domain in full (rest from reference TRBV5-1 and TRBJ1-6): KAGVTQTPRYLIKTRGQQVTLSCSPISGHRSVSWYQQTPGQGLQFLFEYFSETQRNKGNFPGRFSGRQFSNSRSEMNVSTLELGDSALYLCASSLDSNSPLHFGNGTRLTVT.

The chain has TRBV28 and TRBJ1-4, with no clear D. This CDR3 region has 14 residues. Germline CDR1 reads MDHEN; CDR2 reads SYDVKM. Trimming took off 6 bases at V and 6 bases at J, with 14 bases between the two ends. CDR3 in amino acids: CASSPGRPYEKLFF. CDR3 coding DNA: TGTGCCAGCAGCCCTGGACGGCCTTATGAAAAACTGTTTTTT.

The chain combines TRBV4-1 with TRBJ2-5; no definite D call. The V gene's germline CDR1 is MGHRA and CDR2 YSYEKL. CDR3 length equals 14 residues. V gave up 2 bases and J gave up 5 bases, with 12 bases separating them. CDR3: CASSQSVQVETQYF. In DNA form, the CDR3 reads TGCGCCAGCAGCCAAAGTGTTCAGGTCGAGACCCAGTACTTC.

V usage is TRBV6-6 and J usage is TRBJ2-5; tentative D call: TRBD1 (6 bases). The CDR3 has 13 residues. Germline CDR1 reads MNHNY; CDR2 reads SVGAGI (reference sequence). Trimming removed 3 bases from V and 4 bases from J, with 9 bases in between. The CDR3 region is CASSYQGRETQYF. Written as DNA, the CDR3 is TGTGCCAGCAGTTATCAGGGGAGAGAGACCCAGTACTTC.

In its sample, this clone was seen once. The rearrangement uses TRBV7-2 and TRBJ2-7; TRBD2 aligns across 10 bases. This CDR3 has 15 residues. Germline values: CDR1 SGHTA, CDR2 FQGNSA. The trim removed 0 bases at V and 1 base at J, leaving 0 bases unmatched. CDR3 loop: CASSLATSGSYEQYF. In DNA form, the CDR3 reads TGTGCCAGCAGCTTAGCGACTAGCGGGTCCTACGAGCAGTACTTC.

V gene TRBV10-1 combines with J gene TRBJ2-3; 8 bases align to TRBD2. V shed 6 bases, J shed 5 bases, and the junction held 7 bases outside the gene matches. Germline CDR1 is WNHNN and CDR2 is SYGVQD (reference sequence). This CDR3 region has 14 residues. CDR3 coding DNA: TGCGCCAGCAGCTGGGGGGGACTAGAAGATACGCAGTATTTT. Its protein product is CASSWGGLEDTQYF.

V gene TRBV28 combines with J gene TRBJ2-3; D may be TRBD1 or TRBD2 (6 bases each). The CDR3 is 15 amino acids. V shed 3 bases and J shed 4 bases, with 14 bases lying between them. Germline CDR1 and CDR2: MDHEN and SYDVKM. CDR3 amino acids: CASSFPQGGSDTQYF. The CDR3 DNA reads TGTGCCAGCAGTTTCCCACAGGGAGGATCAGATACGCAGTATTTT.

The chain uses TRBV7-2 and TRBJ1-5; D uncertain. The germline V and J ends were trimmed by 1 base and 6 bases, with 16 bases remaining between them. The CDR3 is 16 residues long. Germline CDR1 SGHTA, CDR2 FQGNSA. For the CDR3, the DNA is TGTGCCAGCAGCTTAGTTGCAGGAGTGAACAGTCAGCCCCAGCATTTT. Its protein product is CASSLVAGVNSQPQHF.

The V gene is TRBV9, the J gene TRBJ2-3; D is ambiguous. CDR3 size: 16 residues. CDR1 is SGDLS and CDR2 is YYNGEE in the germline V gene. Trimming removed 0 bases at V and 0 bases at J, with 11 bases between. This chain's CDR3 is CASSVGLVASTDTQYF. Written as DNA, the CDR3 is TGTGCCAGCAGCGTAGGGTTGGTTGCTAGCACAGATACGCAGTATTTT.

The gene calls are TRBV23-1 and TRBJ2-1; D not resolved. TRBV23-1 is filed as an ORF, its function uncertain. The germline V and J ends were trimmed by 8 bases and 9 bases, with 14 bases remaining between them. The CDR3 runs to 12 residues. The CDR3 nucleotides are TGCGCCAGCCAAAACCGGGCCTCTGAGCAGTTCTTC. Translated: CASQNRASEQFF.

This chain uses TRBV6-1 with TRBJ2-1; D gene unclear. The germline gives CDR1 MNHNS, CDR2 SASEGT. Trimming took off 4 bases at V and 6 bases at J, with 7 bases between the two ends. This CDR3 has 12 amino acids. The CDR3 loop reads CASSVQLNEQFF. The DNA of the CDR3 is TGTGCCAGCAGTGTACAGCTCAATGAGCAGTTCTTC.

V and J are TRBV7-8 and TRBJ2-1; D is unresolved. The germline V gene encodes CDR1 SGHVS and CDR2 FQNEAQ. Trimming took off 3 bases at V and 0 bases at J, with 6 bases between the two ends. The CDR3 spans 14 residues. CDR3 residues: CASSFGDSYNEQFF. CDR3 nucleotides: TGTGCCAGCAGCTTTGGTGACTCCTACAATGAGCAGTTCTTC.

A few counts support this clone. The chain has TRBV4-1 and TRBJ2-3; possible D gene TRBD1, 5 bases. Trimming removed 6 bases from V and 2 bases from J, with 15 bases in between. Germline values: CDR1 MGHRA, CDR2 YSYEKL. The CDR3 consists of 15 residues. The CDR3 loop reads CASSLTSQATDTQYF. CDR3 in DNA: TGCGCCAGCAGTCTTACTTCACAGGCCACAGATACGCAGTATTTT.

The chain links TRBV30 to TRBJ2-5; perhaps TRBD2 as D (5 bases). The J call may be mistaken, given a closer DNA end match to TRBJ2-7. This CDR3 is 12 amino acids long. The germline gives CDR1 GTSNPN, CDR2 SVGIG (reference sequence). This CDR3 reads CAWSVEGHEQYF. CDR3 sequence (DNA): TGTGCCTGGAGTGTTGAGGGTCACGAGCAGTACTTC.

This chain uses TRBV6-5 with TRBJ2-1; TRBD2 matches 7 bases. CDR3 size: 14 residues. CDR1 is MNHEY and CDR2 is SVGAGI in the germline V gene. The V segment lost 7 bases and the J segment 6 bases; nucleotides outside the gene matches: 9. DNA for the CDR3: TGTGCCAGCACCACGATGGGGGGGTCCAATGAGCAGTTCTTC. Protein sequence: CASTTMGGSNEQFF.

The chain carries TRBV28 and TRBJ2-3; TRBD1 is a possible D gene (5 bases). V was cut by 5 bases and J by 4 bases, with 10 bases left in between. The CDR3 sequence is 13 residues long. Germline CDR1 MDHEN, CDR2 SYDVKM. The CDR3 sequence is CASSDSLSDTQYF. CDR3 in DNA: TGTGCCAGCAGTGACAGTCTATCAGATACGCAGTATTTT.

The V gene is TRBV28, the J gene TRBJ2-6, with D possibly being TRBD1 (6 bases). Germline V gene lookup returns CDR1 MDHEN and CDR2 SYDVKM. The V end was cut by 6 bases, the J end by 0 bases, with 18 bases between. The CDR3 length is 18 residues. CDR3 bases: TGTGCCAGCAGCAAGGCCGGACAGTTTTCCTCTGGGGCCAACGTCCTGACTTTC. Protein sequence: CASSKAGQFSSGANVLTF.

V usage is TRBV6-5 and J usage is TRBJ2-7, with D perhaps given as TRBD1 or TRBD2 (6 bases each). The CDR3 contains 14 residues. Trimming left V 2 bases short and J 4 bases short, with 12 bases between. Per germline, CDR1 MNHEY and CDR2 SVGAGI. The CDR3 region has the DNA TGTGCCAGCAGTTACAGGGGGGATGGATACGAGCAGTACTTC. This encodes CASSYRGDGYEQYF.